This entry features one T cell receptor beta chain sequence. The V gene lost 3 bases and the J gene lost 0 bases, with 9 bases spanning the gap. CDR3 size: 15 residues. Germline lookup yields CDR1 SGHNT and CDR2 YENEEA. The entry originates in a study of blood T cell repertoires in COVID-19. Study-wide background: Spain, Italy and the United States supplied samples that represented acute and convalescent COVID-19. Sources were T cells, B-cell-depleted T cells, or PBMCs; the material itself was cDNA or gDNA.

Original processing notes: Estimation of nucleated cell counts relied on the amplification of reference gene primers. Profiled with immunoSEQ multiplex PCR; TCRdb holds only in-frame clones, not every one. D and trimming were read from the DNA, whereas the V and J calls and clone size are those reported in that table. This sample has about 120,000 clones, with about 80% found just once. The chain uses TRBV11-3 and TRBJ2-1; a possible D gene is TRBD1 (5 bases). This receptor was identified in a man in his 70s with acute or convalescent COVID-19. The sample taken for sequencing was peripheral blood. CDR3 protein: CASSFGRASYNEQFF. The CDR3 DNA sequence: TGTGCCAGCAGCTTCGGCAGGGCCTCCTACAATGAGCAGTTCTTC.